The 8 T cell receptor beta chains presented below share a single source sample, sequenced in a study of blood T cell repertoires in COVID-19. The table came from immunoSEQ multiplex PCR; TCRdb's copy has only in-frame clones and leaves some out. Of around 270,000 clones in the sample, 80% to 90% were seen once. Sequenced sample: PBMCs or T cells enriched from blood (not recorded which). These TCRs come from a woman aged 25 to 45 who had recovered from COVID-19.

The V and J genes are TRBV28 and TRBJ1-2, with D maybe TRBD1 (5 bases). The CDR3 covers 18 residues. CDR1 MDHEN and CDR2 SYDVKM come from the germline V gene. The V gene lost 6 bases and the J gene lost 3 bases, with 26 bases spanning the gap. CDR3 DNA: TGTGCCAGCAGCAGAATGGTAACCCCTACCCCCAGGGACTATGGCTACACCTTC. It is translated as CASSRMVTPTPRDYGYTF.

As to this clone: Sequence at one end of the junction differs from germline and may be a read error. V gene TRBV5-1 combines with J gene TRBJ1-2; D is perhaps TRBD1 (6 bases). This CDR3 region has 12 residues. The V gene's germline CDR1 is SGHRS and CDR2 YFSETQ. The CDR3 reads CASSSPPDSSRF. The CDR3 coding sequence is TGCGCCAGCAGCTCGCCGCCGGACAGTTCTCGCTTC.

The V and J genes are TRBV28 and TRBJ1-6, with D possibly being TRBD1 (5 bases). Trimming stripped 5 bases from V and 7 bases from J, with 15 bases between. The CDR3 has 15 amino acids. CDR1 is MDHEN, CDR2 SYDVKM, per germline. The CDR3, as DNA: TGTGCCAGCAGTCCAGGATATAGGGGCAATTCACCCCTCCACTTT. Protein product: CASSPGYRGNSPLHF.

The rearrangement joins TRBV11-2 to TRBJ2-7, with D perhaps matching TRBD2 (5 bases). Germline CDR1 SGHAT, CDR2 FQNNGV. V lost 5 bases and J lost 2, with 19 bases in between. CDR3 length equals 16 residues. The CDR3 nucleotides read TGTGCCAGCAGCCCACCCAAGCCGGGGATGCCCTACGAGCAGTACTTC. Amino acids: CASSPPKPGMPYEQYF. Variable domain in full (rest from reference TRBV11-2 and TRBJ2-7): EAGVAQSPRYKIIEKRQSVAFWCNPISGHATLYWYQQILGQGPKLLIQFQNNGVVDDSQLPKDRFSAERLKGVDSTLKIQPAKLEDSAVYLCASSPPKPGMPYEQYFGPGTRLTVT.

V and J are TRBV7-9 and TRBJ2-7, with D possibly being TRBD2 (6 bases). The V gene's germline CDR1 is SEHNR and CDR2 FQNEAQ (reference sequence). V lost 1 base and J 4 bases, leaving 8 bases between the germline ends. This CDR3 is built from 13 residues. The CDR3 protein is CASSLEAGYEQYF. CDR3 nucleotide sequence: TGTGCCAGCAGCTTAGAGGCGGGGTACGAGCAGTACTTC.

This chain joins TRBV27 and TRBJ2-7; 9 bases line up with TRBD1. This CDR3 contains 15 residues. V trimming: 6 bases; J trimming: 3 bases; junction bases outside the gene matches: 9. CDR1 is MNHEY and CDR2 is SMNVEV in the germline V gene (reference sequence). CDR3 nucleotide sequence: TGTGCCAGCAGATACGGAGGGACAGGGATCTACGAGCAGTACTTC. As protein: CASRYGGTGIYEQYF.

In its sample, this clone ranks as medium-sized. The rearrangement uses TRBV7-9 and TRBJ1-1; D possibly corresponds to TRBD1 (5 bases). The CDR3 is made up of 14 amino acids. Between the trimmed V and J ends, which lost 5 bases and 1 base, there was a span of 11 bases. From germline, CDR1 is SEHNR and CDR2 FQNEAQ (reference sequence). CDR3: CASSPPDRNTEAFF. Here the CDR3 DNA reads TGTGCCAGCAGCCCTCCAGACAGGAACACTGAAGCTTTCTTT.

This clone came up a few times. The chain uses TRBV6-8 and TRBJ2-1; 8 nucleotides agree with TRBD2. Trimming at V came to 6 bases and at J to 9 bases, leaving 1 base not matched to a gene. CDR1 and CDR2 (germline): MNHGY, SAAAGT. The CDR3 consists of 11 residues. CDR3 bases: TGTGCCAGCAGACGGGAGGGTGAGCAGTTCTTC. This encodes CASRREGEQFF.